This TCR beta chain was observed in a study of graft-versus-host responses after intestinal transplantation. Remarks on this clone: Its specificity is unknown.

Assay used: immunoSEQ multiplex PCR; TCRdb lists only in-frame clones, some missing. Of more than 100,000 clones listed, around 93% are singletons. The receptor was derived from a human donor who received an intestinal transplant. The source was unstimulated CD4+ T cells sorted from spleen or lymph node cells, collected before intestinal transplant.

The DNA of the CDR3 is TGCGCCAGCAGCGCTCCGGGTCTTGGCGCCGGGGAGCTGTTTTTT. This gives the protein CASSAPGLGAGELFF. The rearrangement uses TRBV5-1 and TRBJ2-2; D remains unclear. Trimming took 4 bases from V and 6 from J, leaving 16 bases between them. This CDR3 spans 15 amino acids. The germline V gene has CDR1 SGHRS and CDR2 YFSETQ.